The clone carrying this T cell receptor (beta chain) appeared a single time. Repertoires were generated with immunoSEQ multiplex PCR, while TCRdb's copy carries only in-frame clones and drops some. The sample holds about 120,000 clones, about 93% seen once. The data originate from a study of T cell responses to AZD1222 COVID-19 vaccine. The germline V gene encodes CDR1 MGHDK and CDR2 SYGVNS. V was pared by 6 bases and J by 3 bases, with 7 bases of the junction left unmatched. The CDR3 contains 14 residues. The clonotype was recovered from an adult who received the AZD1222 COVID-19 vaccine. The specimen was peripheral blood, collected 28 days after the second AZD1222 dose. The V gene is TRBV25-1, the J gene TRBJ1-1, with TRBD1 identical over 7 bases. As DNA, the CDR3 is TGTGCCAGCAGCAAGACAGGGTGGGACACTGAAGCTTTCTTT. Its protein is CASSKTGWDTEAFF. The variable domain in full, completed from reference TRBV25-1 and TRBJ1-1, reads EADIYQTPRYLVIGTGKKITLECSQTMGHDKMYWYQQDPGMELHLIHYSYGVNSTEKGDLSSESTVSRIRTEHFPLTLESARPSHTSQYLCASSKTGWDTEAFFGQGTRLTVV.